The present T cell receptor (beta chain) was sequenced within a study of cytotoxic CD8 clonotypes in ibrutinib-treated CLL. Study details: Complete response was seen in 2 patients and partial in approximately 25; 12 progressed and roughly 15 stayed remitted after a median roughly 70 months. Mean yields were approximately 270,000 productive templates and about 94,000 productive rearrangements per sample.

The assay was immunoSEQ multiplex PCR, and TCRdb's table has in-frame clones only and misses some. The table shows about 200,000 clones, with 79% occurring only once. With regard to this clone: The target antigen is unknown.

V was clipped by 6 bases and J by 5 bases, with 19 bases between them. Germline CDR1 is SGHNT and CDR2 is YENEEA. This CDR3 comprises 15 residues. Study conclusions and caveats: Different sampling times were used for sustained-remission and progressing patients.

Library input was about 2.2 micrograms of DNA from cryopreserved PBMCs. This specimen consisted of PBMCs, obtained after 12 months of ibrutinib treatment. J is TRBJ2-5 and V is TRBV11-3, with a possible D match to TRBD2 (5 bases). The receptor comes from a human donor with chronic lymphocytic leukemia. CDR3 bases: TGTGCCAGCAGTCTCGTAGGGAGTCCGGGGGAGACCCAGTACTTC. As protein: CASSLVGSPGETQYF.